The 5 T cell receptor beta chains given below trace back to one sample, sequenced in a study of PD-1 blockade in mismatch repair-deficient tumors. The table came from immunoSEQ multiplex PCR; TCRdb's copy has only in-frame clones and leaves some out. The sample consists of about 100,000 clones, under 90% of them appearing once. The specimen comprised peripheral blood, sampled roughly eight months after starting pembrolizumab. These receptors originate from an adult with mismatch repair-deficient cancer.

In its sample, this clone was seen once. V is TRBV29-1 and J is TRBJ1-2, with 7 bases lining up with TRBD1. The CDR3 has 14 amino acids. V lost 7 bases, J lost 5 bases, and 13 bases stayed unmatched. Germline V gene sequence: CDR1 SQVTM, CDR2 ANQGSEA. The CDR3 loop reads CSALRQGGPYGYTF. The CDR3 coding sequence is TGCAGCGCCCTTAGACAGGGAGGACCTTATGGCTACACCTTC.

The chain has TRBV5-5 and TRBJ1-1; unclear D gene. The germline V and J ends were trimmed by 3 bases and 1 base, with 13 bases remaining between them. The CDR3 extends over 15 amino acids. Per germline, CDR1 SGHKS and CDR2 YYEKEE (reference sequence). The CDR3 DNA sequence: TGTGCCAGCAGCTCGTCCCCCGAGCCGAACACTGAAGCTTTCTTT. Amino acid sequence: CASSSSPEPNTEAFF.

The chain employs TRBV19 and TRBJ1-1; 7 bases are shared with TRBD1. V dropped 4 bases and J dropped 3; count of bases not matched to a gene: 5. The CDR3 spans 14 residues. Germline V gives CDR1 LNHDA, CDR2 SQIVND (reference sequence). The CDR3 spells CASSNGQADTEAFF. The CDR3 DNA reads TGTGCCAGTAGTAACGGACAGGCCGACACTGAAGCTTTCTTT.

The rearrangement joins TRBV6-1 to TRBJ2-1, with TRBD2 matching 8 bases. Germline CDR1 is MNHNS and CDR2 is SASEGT. Trimming cost V 11 bases and J 5 bases; bases outside gene matches: 14. The CDR3 totals 15 residues. The CDR3 loop is CAAKRERGGDNEQFF. CDR3 in DNA: TGTGCCGCGAAGCGGGAGAGGGGGGGAGACAATGAGCAGTTCTTC.

CDR3 in DNA: TGCAGCGCCTACCTTGTGGCGGGCGAGCAGTACTTC. Encoded protein: CSAYLVAGEQYF. This chain connects TRBV29-1 to TRBJ2-7; weak D call: TRBD2 (5 bases). Per the germline V gene, CDR1 is SQVTM and CDR2 is ANQGSEA. This CDR3 comprises 12 residues. Trimming stripped 7 bases from V and 6 bases from J, with 16 bases between.